Below, one T cell receptor beta chain is given with its context. Its matching antigen is unknown. Sample treatment: roughly nine-day PBMC culture with coronavirus spike peptide pools or control peptides (ViraFEST assay). Once peptide pools had expanded antigen-specific T cells, ViraFEST sequenced TCRs. This entry is derived from a study of vaccination and CD4 T cells after COVID-19. Study-wide context: In the convalescent cohort, there were six males and four females, two of them Hispanic. Post-vaccine specimens were obtained a median about 73 days after dose two (range 14 to 241). Each post-COVID sample was drawn after diagnosis, and the median interval was 101 days (range 35 to 161).

CDR1 SGHNT and CDR2 YYREEE come from the germline V gene (reference sequence). Trimming pared 3 bases from V and 2 bases from J, leaving 13 bases between. The CDR3 is made up of 15 amino acids. The Oncomine TCR Beta short-read assay sequenced DNA from cultured CD4+ T cells. From the PCR reads, TCRdb called clonotypes with MiXCR, one entry per CDR3 protein. In the table there are over 10,000 distinct CDR3 sequences, more than 70% of which are singletons. This TCR was sampled from a human donor who had recovered from COVID-19. The rearrangement links TRBV5-4 to TRBJ2-3; D might be TRBD2 (6 bases). Sequencing input: CD4+ T cells from blood, cultured in vitro. CDR3 region: CASSWTRESTDTQYF. CDR3 in DNA: TGTGCCAGCAGCTGGACTCGGGAGTCCACAGATACGCAGTATTTT.